Listed below are T cell receptor beta chains from one sample, sequenced in a study of neurological immune-mediated disorders. TCRdb used MiXCR to reprocess the 5' RACE reads, holding one entry per CDR3 protein. The data contain under 80,000 distinct CDR3 sequences, around a tenth of them singletons. The sequenced material came from PBMCs. The source is a man aged 50-59 years in good health. CDR3s include the opening cysteine and the closing phenylalanine or tryptophan. Fields, in order: clone size, D gene, V gene, J gene, CDR3 DNA, CDR3 protein. The D gene is left open where the match is weak. Each size is once, few or many counts, or a class when the clone is expanded.

many,-,TRBV6-2/TRBV6-3,TRBJ2-1,TGTGCCAGCAGCTACAGGGTGGATTACAATGAGCAGTTCTTC,CASSYRVDYNEQFF
many,-,TRBV4-1,TRBJ1-5,TGCGCCAGCAGCCAAGAGGGTCGTTTCCCGCCCCAGCATTTT,CASSQEGRFPPQHF
many,TRBD2,TRBV9,TRBJ2-2,TGTGCCAGCAGCCTTGTAGGCGGGGGGGCCATCGACACCGGGGAGCTGTTTTTT,CASSLVGGGAIDTGELFF
many,-,TRBV3-1,TRBJ2-7,TGTGCCAGCAGCCAAGAACTCAGGAGCTCCTACGAGCAGTACTTC,CASSQELRSSYEQYF
many,TRBD2,TRBV9,TRBJ2-6,TGTGCCAGCAGCGTAGGAGCCGCGGGGGGTAGCTCTGGGGCCAACGTCCTGACTTTC,CASSVGAAGGSSGANVLTF
many,-,TRBV27,TRBJ2-1,TGTGCCAGCAGTTTATTAGATTACAATGAGCAGTTCTTC,CASSLLDYNEQFF
many,TRBD2,TRBV20-1,TRBJ2-3,TGCAGTGCTGACACGACTAGCGGAATAACAGATACGCAGTATTTT,CSADTTSGITDTQYF
many,-,TRBV9,TRBJ2-1,TGTGCCAGCAGCGTAGCGGCCTATAGCCCCCGGGTCAATGAGCAGTTCTTC,CASSVAAYSPRVNEQFF
many,TRBD1,TRBV5-6,TRBJ2-2,TGTGCCAGCAGCTTGGGGACAGGGAGTATCACCGGGGAGCTGTTTTTT,CASSLGTGSITGELFF
many,TRBD2,TRBV7-9,TRBJ2-2,TGTGCCAGCAGCTTAGTTTTTCTAGCGGGACCCACCGGGGAGCTGTTTTTT,CASSLVFLAGPTGELFF
many,-,TRBV2,TRBJ2-2,TGTGCCAGCAGTGCACAGGTGGTGACCGGGGAGCTGTTTTTT,CASSAQVVTGELFF
many,TRBD2,TRBV7-2,TRBJ2-7,TGTGCCAGCAGCTTATCCCTAGCGGGAGGGCCATCCTACGAGCAGTACTTC,CASSLSLAGGPSYEQYF
many,TRBD1,TRBV7-2,TRBJ2-1,TGTGCCAGCAGCTTAAGATTGCCAGGACAGGGTATGAATGAGCAGTTCTTC,CASSLRLPGQGMNEQFF
many,TRBD2,TRBV20-1,TRBJ2-7,TGCAGTGCTTCCCCTAGCGGGAGGTATTCCTACGAGCAGTACTTC,CSASPSGRYSYEQYF